The 11 T cell receptor beta chains below were found in one sample sequenced in a study of CD8 T cells in ankylosing spondylitis. TCRdb re-derived calls from the 5' RACE reads in MiXCR, one entry per CDR3 protein. Of tens of thousands of distinct CDR3 sequences listed, approximately 3% were seen once; the top ten hold approximately 3%. Sequenced sample: blood, either unsorted or a sorted T cell fraction (not recorded which). The receptors shown here come from a male donor with ankylosing spondylitis or in good health (not recorded which).

This clonotype occurred many times. V gene TRBV9 combines with J gene TRBJ2-2; 7 bases map to TRBD1. This CDR3 region has 18 residues. Germline CDR1 and CDR2: SGDLS and YYNGEE. J gave up 2 bases and V 3 bases, and 13 bases lay outside the gene matches. The CDR3 loop reads CASSAPRDSLDNTGELFF. CDR3 DNA sequence: TGTGCCAGCAGCGCACCTCGGGACAGCCTAGATAACACCGGGGAGCTGTTTTTT. The variable domain in full, with the rest retrieved from reference TRBV9 and TRBJ2-2, is DSGVTQTPKHLITATGQRVTLRCSPRSGDLSVYWYQQSLDQGLQFLIQYYNGEERAKGNILERFSAQQFPDLHSELNLSSLELGDSALYFCASSAPRDSLDNTGELFFGEGSRLTVL.

This clonotype was picked up many times. The chain carries TRBV9 and TRBJ1-1, with D possibly matching TRBD1 (6 bases). From germline, CDR1 is SGDLS and CDR2 YYNGEE. The CDR3 totals 15 residues. Trimming pared 0 bases from V and 4 bases from J, leaving 13 bases between. This CDR3 reads CASSVAGQPPTEAFF. DNA for the CDR3: TGTGCCAGCAGCGTAGCCGGACAGCCCCCCACTGAAGCTTTCTTT.

This clonotype was detected only once. The gene calls are TRBV9 and TRBJ2-1; D remains ambiguous. The germline V and J ends were trimmed by 0 bases and 3 bases, with 4 bases remaining between them. Germline V gives CDR1 SGDLS, CDR2 YYNGEE. The CDR3 extends over 13 amino acids. CDR3 DNA: TGTGCCAGCAGCGTAGCGAACTACAATGAGCAGTTCTTC. It yields the protein CASSVANYNEQFF.

This clonotype is labeled medium-sized. This chain links TRBV9 with TRBJ2-5; 8 bases are shared with TRBD1. This CDR3 is built from 14 residues. The V segment lost 2 bases and the J segment 3 bases; nucleotides outside the gene matches: 3. CDR1 and CDR2 from the germline V gene are SGDLS and YYNGEE. This CDR3 reads CASSVGQGKETQYF. CDR3 sequence (DNA): TGTGCCAGCAGCGTCGGACAGGGAAAAGAGACCCAGTACTTC.

This clonotype showed up many times. The chain has TRBV9 and TRBJ1-5; 7 nucleotides agree with TRBD1. Unmatched junction bases numbered 5, after V lost 3 bases and J lost 5 bases. The germline CDR1 and CDR2 sequences are SGDLS and YYNGEE. The length of the CDR3 is 14 residues. CDR3 in DNA: TGTGCCAGCAGCGCGGACAGGAGCTATCAGCCCCAGCATTTT. It encodes CASSADRSYQPQHF.

This clonotype was recorded at least ten times. The rearrangement joins TRBV9 to TRBJ2-1, with 7 bases lining up with TRBD2. Trimming at V came to 2 bases and at J to 0 bases, leaving 2 bases not matched to a gene. This CDR3 contains 15 residues. The germline V gene encodes CDR1 SGDLS and CDR2 YYNGEE. CDR3 DNA sequence: TGTGCCAGCAGCGTCAGCGGGACCTCCTACAATGAGCAGTTCTTC. Protein product: CASSVSGTSYNEQFF.

This clonotype was recorded many times. The J gene is TRBJ2-1, the V gene TRBV9; possibly TRBD1 or TRBD2 for D (6 bases each). V lost 0 bases, J lost 0 bases, and 13 bases lay in between. The CDR3 is 17 amino acids. Germline V gene sequence: CDR1 SGDLS, CDR2 YYNGEE. The CDR3 loop is CASSVGGGLNSYNEQFF. The CDR3 nucleotides read TGTGCCAGCAGCGTAGGTGGGGGGCTGAACTCCTACAATGAGCAGTTCTTC.

This clonotype was seen ten or more times. The J gene is TRBJ1-6, the V gene TRBV9; 7 bases align to TRBD1. J gave up 8 bases and V 0 bases, and 5 bases lay outside the gene matches. The length of the CDR3 is 15 residues. Per germline, CDR1 SGDLS and CDR2 YYNGEE. CDR3 DNA sequence: TGTGCCAGCAGCGTAGTAGGGACAGCTGATTCACCCCTCCACTTT. This translates into CASSVVGTADSPLHF. Full variable domain (rest looked up from reference TRBV9 and TRBJ1-6): DSGVTQTPKHLITATGQRVTLRCSPRSGDLSVYWYQQSLDQGLQFLIQYYNGEERAKGNILERFSAQQFPDLHSELNLSSLELGDSALYFCASSVVGTADSPLHFGNGTRLTVT.

This clonotype was detected only a few times. V is TRBV9 and J is TRBJ2-1; 8 bases line up with TRBD2. After removal of 0 bases from V and 0 bases from J, the junction contained 8 bases not matched to a gene. The germline gives CDR1 SGDLS, CDR2 YYNGEE. The CDR3 contains 18 residues. The CDR3 region has the DNA TGTGCCAGCAGCGTAGGTGTCGGCCGGGGGGGCTCCTACAATGAGCAGTTCTTC. This gives the protein CASSVGVGRGGSYNEQFF.

This clonotype occurred many times. This sequence joins TRBV9 and TRBJ2-1, with 10 bases matching TRBD2. The CDR3 spans 17 residues. Trimming took 8 bases from V and 2 from J; bases not matched to a gene: 13. Germline values: CDR1 SGDLS, CDR2 YYNGEE. CDR3 sequence: CASQRAGGLGAYNEQFF. In DNA form, the CDR3 reads TGTGCCAGTCAAAGAGCGGGGGGGCTGGGCGCCTACAATGAGCAGTTCTTC.

This clonotype was seen at least ten times. The chain combines TRBV9 with TRBJ2-3, with TRBD2 matching over 9 bases. J lost 4 bases, V lost 2 bases, and 8 bases had no gene match. CDR3 length equals 16 residues. Germline CDR1 is SGDLS and CDR2 is YYNGEE. The CDR3 loop reads CASSVGLAGRPDTQYF. DNA for the CDR3: TGTGCCAGCAGCGTTGGGCTAGCGGGAAGACCAGATACGCAGTATTTT.